This entry lists 24 T cell receptor beta chains sequenced from one sample in a study of PD-L1 blockade in urothelial cancer. This sample's time point: pretreatment peripheral blood. Repertoires were generated with immunoSEQ multiplex PCR, while TCRdb's copy carries only in-frame clones and drops some. The sample has about 43,000 clones, 80% seen once. The sample consisted of PBMCs, taken around atezolizumab (anti-PD-L1) treatment. These receptor sequences come from a man between 60 and 75 years old with urothelial cancer.

This CDR3 is CASSFRGDTQYF. In DNA, the CDR3 is TGTGCCAGCAGCTTTCGGGGAGATACGCAGTATTTT. The rearrangement uses TRBV11-1 and TRBJ2-3; D is possibly TRBD2 (5 bases). The CDR3 is made up of 12 amino acids. Trimming took 3 bases from V and 5 from J, leaving 6 bases between them. CDR1 SGHAT and CDR2 FQDESV come from the germline V gene (reference sequence).

This sequence joins TRBV28 and TRBJ2-1, with 11 bases aligning to TRBD2. CDR1 MDHEN and CDR2 SYDVKM come from the germline V gene. The V gene end was trimmed by 6 bases and the J gene end by 0 bases; junction bases not matched to a gene: 10. The CDR3 sequence is 18 residues long. The CDR3 here is CASSTGLAEIVSYNEQFF. The CDR3 coding sequence is TGTGCCAGCAGCACGGGACTAGCGGAGATTGTCTCCTACAATGAGCAGTTCTTC.

In this sample, this clone turned up a few times. Here the CDR3 reads CSVMPGQGPLNTEAFF. The CDR3 coding sequence is TGCAGCGTGATGCCGGGACAGGGTCCGCTGAACACTGAAGCTTTCTTT. V gene TRBV29-1 combines with J gene TRBJ1-1, with TRBD1 identical over 9 bases. The CDR3 runs 16 residues. Trimming took 6 bases from V and 0 from J; bases not matched to a gene: 11. The germline CDR1 and CDR2 sequences are SQVTM and ANQGSEA.

The chain employs TRBV6-4 and TRBJ1-1; TRBD1 agrees at 9 bases. This CDR3 has 14 residues. V lost 6 bases to trimming and J lost 6 bases; unmatched junction nucleotides: 8. Germline V gene sequence: CDR1 MRHNA, CDR2 SNTAGT. This chain's CDR3 is CASRPGQGIAEAFF. The CDR3 coding sequence is TGTGCCAGCAGACCGGGACAGGGTATCGCTGAAGCTTTCTTT.

The chain carries TRBV27 and TRBJ2-1, with D possibly being TRBD2 (5 bases). The CDR3 spans 16 residues. Germline loops: CDR1 MNHEY, CDR2 SMNVEV (reference sequence). V was cut by 10 bases and J by 3 bases, with 22 bases left in between. The CDR3 is CATRFSGVGNYNEQFF. The CDR3 coding sequence is TGTGCCACCCGATTCTCCGGGGTAGGGAACTACAATGAGCAGTTCTTC.

V is TRBV4-1 and J is TRBJ2-1; D is ambiguous. Germline CDR1 is MGHRA and CDR2 is YSYEKL. The length of the CDR3 is 16 residues. V shed 3 bases and J shed 4 bases, with 16 bases lying between them. CDR3 bases: TGCGCCAGCAGCCAGGTGACCACCTCGAGGTACAATGAGCAGTTCTTC. Translating gives CASSQVTTSRYNEQFF.

The rearrangement links TRBV4-1 to TRBJ1-2; weak D call: TRBD1 (6 bases). CDR3 length equals 15 residues. Germline loops: CDR1 MGHRA, CDR2 YSYEKL. The germline V and J ends were trimmed by 6 bases and 4 bases, with 18 bases remaining between them. CDR3 bases: TGCGCCAGCAGGGACTGGGATCAGGGGATCTATGGCTACACCTTC. Its protein product is CASRDWDQGIYGYTF.

The J gene is TRBJ2-2, the V gene TRBV29-1, with D tentatively TRBD2 (6 bases). V lost 7 bases to trimming and J lost 5 bases, with 17 bases between them. The germline gives CDR1 SQVTM, CDR2 ANQGSEA. This CDR3 region has 14 residues. The CDR3 sequence is CSARLAGGTGELFF. CDR3 sequence (DNA): TGCAGCGCCCGATTAGCCGGGGGAACCGGGGAGCTGTTTTTT.

The gene calls are TRBV29-1 and TRBJ2-7; D might be TRBD2 (6 bases). Germline V gives CDR1 SQVTM, CDR2 ANQGSEA. The CDR3 sequence is 12 residues long. V gave up 6 bases and J gave up 7 bases, with 16 bases separating them. Here the CDR3 reads CSVTRGSLEQYF. As DNA, the CDR3 is TGCAGCGTCACTCGGGGGTCGTTGGAGCAGTACTTC.

This clone appeared a few times. This chain uses TRBV6-1 with TRBJ1-2; TRBD1 might be the D (6 bases). The germline gives CDR1 MNHNS, CDR2 SASEGT. Trimming took off 0 bases at V and 9 bases at J, with 11 bases between the two ends. The CDR3 loop spans 13 amino acids. DNA for the CDR3: TGTGCCAGCAGTGAAGCGAGCCAGGGGCGCTACACCTTC. It specifies CASSEASQGRYTF.

The V call is TRBV5-6, the J call TRBJ1-4, with TRBD1 identical over 8 bases. The CDR3 runs to 14 residues. Per germline, CDR1 SGHDT and CDR2 YYEEEE. Losses at the gene ends were 3 bases for V and 5 bases for J; bases not matched to a gene: 3. CDR3 loop: CASSYRGVNEKLFF. Written as DNA, the CDR3 is TGTGCCAGCAGCTACAGGGGGGTCAATGAAAAACTGTTTTTT.

The gene calls are TRBV7-2 and TRBJ2-2; D unresolved. Germline values: CDR1 SGHTA, CDR2 FQGNSA. The CDR3 runs to 17 residues. Trimming left V 1 base short and J 6 bases short, with 18 bases between. CDR3 DNA: TGTGCCAGCAGCTTAGTACTACCCAGCTATGGATCCGGGGAGCTGTTTTTT. It codes for CASSLVLPSYGSGELFF. The full variable domain, its missing parts supplied by reference TRBV7-2 and TRBJ2-2, is GAGVSQSPSNKVTEKGKDVELRCDPISGHTALYWYRQSLGQGLEFLIYFQGNSAPDKSGLPSDRFSAERTGGSVSTLTIQRTQQEDSAVYLCASSLVLPSYGSGELFFGEGSRLTVL.

V gene TRBV5-4 combines with J gene TRBJ2-5; no reliable D call. V lost 2 bases to trimming and J lost 4 bases, with 12 bases between them. The CDR3 runs 14 residues. Germline lookup yields CDR1 SGHNT and CDR2 YYREEE (reference sequence). This CDR3 is CASSFLGAAETQYF. DNA of the CDR3: TGTGCCAGCAGCTTTCTAGGAGCTGCAGAGACCCAGTACTTC.

The chain carries TRBV15 and TRBJ2-5, with 12 bases matching TRBD2. In germline, CDR1 is LNHNV, CDR2 YYDKDF (reference sequence). V trimming: 1 base; J trimming: 5 bases; junction bases outside the gene matches: 8. CDR3 length: 17 amino acids. The chain's CDR3 is CATSRGSSGRAEETQYF. In DNA, the CDR3 is TGTGCCACCAGCAGAGGATCTAGCGGGAGGGCCGAGGAGACCCAGTACTTC.

The CDR3 DNA reads TGTGCCAGCAGCTTTGTAGGGACTACCAACACCGGGGAGCTGTTTTTT. Its protein is CASSFVGTTNTGELFF. The J gene is TRBJ2-2, the V gene TRBV5-6; 7 bases match TRBD2. CDR3 size: 16 residues. Unmatched junction bases numbered 6, after V lost 2 bases and J lost 2 bases. The germline V gene has CDR1 SGHDT and CDR2 YYEEEE.

This sequence joins TRBV27 and TRBJ1-6; possible D gene TRBD1, 6 bases. V was cut by 3 bases and J by 7 bases, with 13 bases left in between. CDR1 and CDR2 from the germline V gene are MNHEY and SMNVEV (reference sequence). The CDR3 consists of 15 residues. CDR3 bases: TGTGCCAGCAGTTTGCAGGGGTCGGGGAATTCACCCCTCCACTTT. Amino acid sequence: CASSLQGSGNSPLHF.

This rearrangement joins TRBV11-2 to TRBJ2-5; D perhaps matches TRBD2 (5 bases). Trimming pared 5 bases from V and 2 bases from J, leaving 9 bases between. Germline V gene data show CDR1 as SGHAT and CDR2 as FQNNGV. The CDR3 totals 13 residues. CDR3 nucleotide sequence: TGTGCCAGCAGCCTAGCCCCTCAAGAGACCCAGTACTTC. Its translation is CASSLAPQETQYF.

This clone was counted a single time. The rearrangement links TRBV1 to TRBJ2-3; the table names TRBD2, a call not compared with the DNA. TRBV1 is termed a pseudogene. This CDR3 region has 18 residues. The CDR3 loop reads CTSSQEKGAGGTSDTQYF. The CDR3 nucleotides read TGCACCAGCAGCCAAGAGAAAGGGGCGGGGGGAACCTCAGATACGCAGTATTTT.

As for this clone: An end of the junction differs from the germline gene, which may be a read error. J is TRBJ2-5 and V is TRBV7-7; TRBD1 agrees at 7 bases. Germline CDR1 and CDR2: SSHAT and FNYEAQ (reference sequence). The length of the CDR3 is 14 residues. The CDR3 reads CASSLSTGQETQYF. The CDR3 DNA reads as TGTGCTAGCAGCTTATCGACAGGGCAAGAGACCCAGTACTTC.

This chain uses TRBV5-1 with TRBJ2-1; maybe TRBD2 (6 bases). Trimming left V 0 bases short and J 0 bases short, with 10 bases between. The CDR3 contains 16 residues. The germline V gene encodes CDR1 SGHRS and CDR2 YFSETQ. The CDR3 coding sequence is TGCGCCAGCAGCTTGGATGCGGGAAGCTCCTACAATGAGCAGTTCTTC. Its translation: CASSLDAGSSYNEQFF.

The genes are TRBV5-1 and TRBJ1-1; TRBD1 matches at 10 bases. The CDR3 spans 15 residues. CDR1 and CDR2 (germline): SGHRS, YFSETQ. With V trimmed by 2 bases and J by 2 bases, 3 bases remained unmatched. The DNA of the CDR3 is TGCGCCAGCAGCTTCGGGACAGGGGTCAACACTGAAGCTTTCTTT. Amino acids: CASSFGTGVNTEAFF.

The J gene is TRBJ2-3, the V gene TRBV7-6; D uncertain. V lost 3 bases, J lost 6 bases, and 10 bases lay in between. Germline V gene sequence: CDR1 SGHVS, CDR2 FNYEAQ. The length of the CDR3 is 13 residues. The CDR3 loop reads CASSFGFGDTQYF. The DNA for the CDR3 is TGTGCCAGCAGCTTTGGCTTTGGCGATACGCAGTATTTT.

This chain joins TRBV7-2 and TRBJ2-7, with 8 nucleotides matching TRBD2. The junction had 5 bases not matched to a gene; V was cut back by 1 base and J by 3 bases. Germline values: CDR1 SGHTA, CDR2 FQGNSA. This CDR3 spans 15 amino acids. The CDR3 here is CASSLDGGGFYEQYF. CDR3 sequence (DNA): TGTGCCAGCAGCTTAGACGGGGGGGGGTTCTACGAGCAGTACTTC.

The sample holds one count of this clone. The chain links TRBV11-1 to TRBJ1-1; D unresolved. Germline V lookup: CDR1 SGHAT, CDR2 FQDESV (reference sequence). V lost 5 bases and J 3 bases, leaving 10 bases between the germline ends. The CDR3 spans 13 residues. Here the CDR3 reads CASSPTIDTEAFF. As DNA, the CDR3 is TGTGCCAGCAGCCCCACAATCGACACTGAAGCTTTCTTT.